The rows below give T cell receptor beta chains drawn from one sample of a study of shared T cell receptors in the human thymus. Generated by immunoSEQ multiplex PCR, the TCRdb table keeps only in-frame clones and is missing some. Of 720,000 or so clones listed, roughly 88% are singletons. This sample also appeared in a second study, on human thymus T cells.

The sequenced sample was thymocytes. The receptors stem from a girl less than two years old with a congenital heart defect. CDR3s include the opening cysteine and the closing phenylalanine or tryptophan. The D gene is left open where the match is weak. Only some rows state a clone size, as once, few, many or a class for expanded clones.

j_call | d_call | clone_size | v_call | cdr3_nt | cdr3_aa
TRBJ1-2 | TRBD1 | - | TRBV7-9 | TGTGCCAGCAGCTTAGCGGGCGGACAGGGGGGCTACACCTTC | CASSLAGGQGGYTF
TRBJ1-1 | - | once | TRBV7-9 | TGTGCCAGCAGCTCTTTAGCGGGGGGAGACGAAGCTTTCTTT | CASSSLAGGDEAFF
TRBJ1-1 | - | - | TRBV7-9 | TGTGCCAGCAGCTTAGAGGGGTCCTTCTTT | CASSLEGSFF
TRBJ2-6 | - | - | TRBV2 | TGTGCCAGCACCGAGAAGCCGGGTCCGGCCAGCTCTGGGGCCAACGTCCTGACTTTC | CASTEKPGPASSGANVLTF
TRBJ1-1 | - | - | TRBV11-1 | TGTGCCAGCAGGGGAAGAGGGCGAGGAGTGAGGAACACTGAAGCTTTCTTT | CASRGRGRGVRNTEAFF
TRBJ2-7 | - | - | TRBV2 | TGTGCCAGCAGCCCCGGGACACTCGCCTACGAGCAGTACTTC | CASSPGTLAYEQYF
TRBJ1-2 | - | - | TRBV6-1 | TGTGCCAGCAGTGACAGGGTTCCTATTACTTATGGCTACACCTTC | CASSDRVPITYGYTF
TRBJ2-4 | TRBD2 | once | TRBV28 | TGTGCCAGCATGTCGGGGGGGGAGGCCAAAAACATTCAGTACTTC | CASMSGGEAKNIQYF
TRBJ1-5 | TRBD1 | - | TRBV10-1 | TGCGCCAGCAGAAGGGACAGAAGATTTTTTGGGGCCCAGCATTTT | CASRRDRRFFGAQHF
TRBJ2-7 | TRBD1 | - | TRBV4-2 | TGTGCCAGCAGCCGTCGACAGGGAATGTCCTACGAGCAGTACTTC | CASSRRQGMSYEQYF
TRBJ2-4 | TRBD1 | - | TRBV19 | TGTGCCAGTCACCGACAGGGAGCCAAAAACATTCAGTACTTC | CASHRQGAKNIQYF
TRBJ1-2 | - | - | TRBV7-2 | TGTGCCAGCAGCTTATTTATCAACTATGGCTACACCTTC | CASSLFINYGYTF
TRBJ2-7 | - | few | TRBV19 | TGTGCCAGTAGCCCTCAGGGGACCTCCTACGAGCAGTACTTC | CASSPQGTSYEQYF
TRBJ2-5 | - | - | TRBV7-9 | TGTGCCAGCAGCGCTGGGACAATAGAGACCCAGTACTTC | CASSAGTIETQYF
TRBJ2-7 | TRBD2 | - | TRBV6-1 | TGTGCCAGCAGTGAATCTGGGGGGAGGGTGAATACCTACGAGCAGTACTTC | CASSESGGRVNTYEQYF
TRBJ2-7 | - | - | TRBV6-5 | TGTGCCAGCAGTAATGAGGGGGGGAGCTCCTACGAGCAGTACTTC | CASSNEGGSSYEQYF